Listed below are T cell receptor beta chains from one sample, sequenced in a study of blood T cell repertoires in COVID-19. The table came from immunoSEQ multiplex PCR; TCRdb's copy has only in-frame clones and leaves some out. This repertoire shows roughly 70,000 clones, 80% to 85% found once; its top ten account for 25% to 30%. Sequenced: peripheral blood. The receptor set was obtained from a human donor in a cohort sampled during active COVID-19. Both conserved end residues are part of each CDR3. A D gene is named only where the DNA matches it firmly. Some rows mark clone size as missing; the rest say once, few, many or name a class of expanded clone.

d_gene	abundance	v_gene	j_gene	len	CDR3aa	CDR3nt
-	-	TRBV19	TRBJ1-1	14	CASWGGIENTEAFF	TGTGCCAGCTGGGGGGGAATAGAAAACACTGAAGCTTTCTTT
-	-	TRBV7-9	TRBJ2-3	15	CASSLIASGTDTQYF	TGTGCCAGCAGCTTAATAGCGTCTGGCACAGATACGCAGTATTTT
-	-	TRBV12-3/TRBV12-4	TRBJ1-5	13	CASRRDGDQPQHF	TGTGCCAGCAGGCGGGACGGGGATCAGCCCCAGCATTTT
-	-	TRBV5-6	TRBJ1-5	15	CASSRTSGSLQPQHF	TGTGCCAGCAGCCGGACTTCCGGATCTTTGCAGCCCCAGCATTTT
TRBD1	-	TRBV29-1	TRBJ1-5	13	CSVGTGRGQPQHF	TGCAGCGTCGGGACAGGGCGAGGTCAGCCCCAGCATTTT
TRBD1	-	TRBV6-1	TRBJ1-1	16	CASSANTGAALTEAFF	TGTGCCAGCAGTGCAAACACAGGGGCAGCTCTCACTGAAGCTTTCTTT
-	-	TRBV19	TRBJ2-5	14	CASSMYQGRETQYF	TGTGCCAGTAGTATGTATCAGGGGCGGGAGACCCAGTACTTC
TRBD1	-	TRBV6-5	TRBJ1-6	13	CASRRDRLSPLHF	TGTGCCAGCAGACGGGACAGGCTTTCACCCCTCCACTTT
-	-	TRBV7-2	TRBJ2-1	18	CASSLAPWGAASNNEQFF	TGTGCCAGCAGCTTAGCCCCTTGGGGAGCGGCCTCTAACAATGAGCAGTTCTTC
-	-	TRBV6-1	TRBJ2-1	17	CASSGQRRVGSYNEQFF	TGTGCCAGCAGTGGCCAACGCAGGGTGGGCTCCTACAATGAGCAGTTCTTC
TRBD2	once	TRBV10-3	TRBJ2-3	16	CAISDGRSGATDTQYF	TGTGCCATCAGTGACGGGCGTAGCGGGGCCACAGATACGCAGTATTTT
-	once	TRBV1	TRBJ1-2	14	CTSSRPGTYYGYTF	TGCACCAGCAGCCGGCCAGGAACCTACTATGGCTACACCTTC
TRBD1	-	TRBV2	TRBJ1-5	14	CASTWGQTNQPQHF	TGTGCCAGCACCTGGGGACAGACAAATCAGCCCCAGCATTTT
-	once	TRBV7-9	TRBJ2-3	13	CASSPESTDTQYF	TGTGCCAGCAGCCCTGAGAGCACAGATACGCAGTATTTT
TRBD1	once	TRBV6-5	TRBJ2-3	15	CASSYMDRVTDTQYF	TGTGCCAGCAGTTACATGGACAGGGTCACAGATACGCAGTATTTT
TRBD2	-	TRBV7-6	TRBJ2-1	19	CASSFVRGLAPFTYNEQFF	TGTGCCAGCAGCTTCGTAAGGGGACTAGCACCCTTCACCTACAATGAGCAGTTCTTC
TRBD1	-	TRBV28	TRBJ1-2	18	CASNPIRGFGRSNYGYTF	TGTGCCAGCAACCCCATCAGGGGGTTCGGCCGTTCTAACTATGGCTACACCTTC
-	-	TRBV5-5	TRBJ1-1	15	CASSLQQGGRTEAFF	TGTGCCAGCAGCTTACAGCAGGGAGGAAGGACTGAAGCTTTCTTT
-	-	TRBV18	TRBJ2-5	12	CASSQGRETQYF	TGTGCCAGCTCCCAGGGTAGAGAGACCCAGTACTTC
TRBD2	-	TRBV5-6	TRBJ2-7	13	CASYGTSNYEQYF	TGTGCCAGCTACGGGACTAGTAACTACGAGCAGTACTTC
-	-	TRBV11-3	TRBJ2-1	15	CASSLWRGNNNEQFF	TGTGCCAGCAGCTTATGGAGGGGAAATAACAATGAGCAGTTCTTC
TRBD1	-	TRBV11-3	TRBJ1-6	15	CASSSRRGPYSPLHF	TGTGCCAGCAGCTCAAGAAGGGGGCCCTATTCACCCCTCCACTTT
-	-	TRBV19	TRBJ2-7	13	CASSMAGTYEQYF	TGTGCCAGTAGTATGGCAGGTACCTACGAGCAGTACTTC
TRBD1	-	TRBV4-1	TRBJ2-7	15	CASSQQGESSYEQYF	TGCGCCAGCAGCCAACAGGGGGAAAGCTCCTACGAGCAGTACTTC
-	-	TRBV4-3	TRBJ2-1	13	CASSQVSGAEQFF	TGCGCCAGCAGCCAAGTGAGTGGTGCTGAGCAGTTCTTC
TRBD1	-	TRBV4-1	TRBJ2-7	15	CASSQKFPGGYEQYF	TGCGCCAGCAGCCAAAAATTTCCAGGGGGCTACGAGCAGTACTTC
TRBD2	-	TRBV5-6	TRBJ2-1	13	CASSPGGGNEQFF	TGTGCCAGCAGCCCTGGGGGGGGCAATGAGCAGTTCTTC
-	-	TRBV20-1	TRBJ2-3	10	CSAGTDTQYF	TGCAGTGCCGGCACAGATACGCAGTATTTT
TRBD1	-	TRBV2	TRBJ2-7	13	CAIKGGASDEQYF	TGTGCCATCAAAGGGGGCGCAAGCGACGAGCAGTACTTC
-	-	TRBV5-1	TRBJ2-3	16	CASSSRDKLGTDTQYF	TGCGCCAGCAGCTCCAGAGACAAACTCGGCACAGATACGCAGTATTTT
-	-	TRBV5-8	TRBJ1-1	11	CASSQRFGAFF	TGTGCCAGCAGCCAGAGGTTCGGGGCTTTCTTT
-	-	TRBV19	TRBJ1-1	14	CASNMDGRNTEAFF	TGTGCCAGTAACATGGACGGGAGGAACACTGAAGCTTTCTTT
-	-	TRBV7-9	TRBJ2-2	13	CASSLGADGELFF	TGTGCCAGCAGCTTGGGTGCGGATGGGGAGCTGTTTTTT
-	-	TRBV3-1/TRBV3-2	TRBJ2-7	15	CASSHSGGERYEQYF	TGTGCCAGCAGCCACTCTGGCGGGGAACGCTACGAGCAGTACTTC
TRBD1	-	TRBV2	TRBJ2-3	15	CASSSTGVIADTQYF	TGTGCCAGCAGTTCGACAGGGGTTATCGCAGATACGCAGTATTTT
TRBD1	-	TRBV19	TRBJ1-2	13	CASSPTGLYGYTF	TGTGCCAGTAGCCCGACAGGGCTCTATGGCTACACCTTC
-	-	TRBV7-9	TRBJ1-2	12	CASSLAGGGYTF	TGTGCCAGCAGCTTAGCCGGTGGTGGCTACACCTTC
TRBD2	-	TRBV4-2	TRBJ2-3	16	CASSQATSGETDTQYF	TGTGCCAGCAGCCAAGCGACTAGCGGGGAAACAGATACGCAGTATTTT
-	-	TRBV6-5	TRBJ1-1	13	CASGRQVDTEAFF	TGTGCCAGCGGTAGACAGGTGGACACTGAAGCTTTCTTT
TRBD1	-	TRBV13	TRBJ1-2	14	CASSLGGGAIGYTF	TGTGCCAGCAGCTTAGGAGGGGGCGCGATTGGCTACACCTTC
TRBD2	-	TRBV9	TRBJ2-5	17	CASSVGRSSGGWETQYF	TGTGCCAGCAGCGTAGGAAGGAGTAGCGGGGGCTGGGAGACCCAGTACTTC
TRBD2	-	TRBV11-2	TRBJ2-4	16	CASSFVGTTPPRVQYF	TGTGCCAGCAGCTTCGTCGGGACTACACCCCCCCGCGTTCAGTACTTC